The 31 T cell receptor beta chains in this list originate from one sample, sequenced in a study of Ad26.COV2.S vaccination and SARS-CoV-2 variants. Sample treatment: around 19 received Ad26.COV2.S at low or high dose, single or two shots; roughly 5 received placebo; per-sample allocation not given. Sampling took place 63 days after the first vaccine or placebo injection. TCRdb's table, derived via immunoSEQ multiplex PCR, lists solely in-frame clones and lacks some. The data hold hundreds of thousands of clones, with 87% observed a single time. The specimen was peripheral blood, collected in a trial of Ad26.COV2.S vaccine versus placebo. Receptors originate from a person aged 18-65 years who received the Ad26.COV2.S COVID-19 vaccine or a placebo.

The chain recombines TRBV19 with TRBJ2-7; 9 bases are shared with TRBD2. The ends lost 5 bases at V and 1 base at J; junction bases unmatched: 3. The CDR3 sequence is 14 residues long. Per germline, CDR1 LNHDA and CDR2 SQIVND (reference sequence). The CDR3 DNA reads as TGTGCCAGTAGTCGGAGCGGGGGGTCCTACGAGCAGTACTTC. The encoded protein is CASSRSGGSYEQYF.

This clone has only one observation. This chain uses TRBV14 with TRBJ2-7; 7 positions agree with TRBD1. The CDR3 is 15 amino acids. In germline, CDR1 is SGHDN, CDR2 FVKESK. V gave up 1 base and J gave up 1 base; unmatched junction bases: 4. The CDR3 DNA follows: TGTGCCAGCAGCCAAGGACAGGGAATTTCCTACGAGCAGTACTTC. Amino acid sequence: CASSQGQGISYEQYF.

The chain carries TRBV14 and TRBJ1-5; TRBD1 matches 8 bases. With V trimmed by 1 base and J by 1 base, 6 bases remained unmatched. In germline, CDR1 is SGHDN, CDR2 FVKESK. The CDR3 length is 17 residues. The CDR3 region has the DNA TGTGCCAGCAGCCAAGCAACAGGGGGAGGAAGCAATCAGCCCCAGCATTTT. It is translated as CASSQATGGGSNQPQHF.

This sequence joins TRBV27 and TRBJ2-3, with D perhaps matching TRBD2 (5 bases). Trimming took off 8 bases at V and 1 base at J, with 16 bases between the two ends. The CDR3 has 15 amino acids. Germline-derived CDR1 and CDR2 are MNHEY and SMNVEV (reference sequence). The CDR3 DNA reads TGTGCCAGCTCCGACGGGGTATGGGGCACAGATACGCAGTATTTT. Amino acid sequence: CASSDGVWGTDTQYF.

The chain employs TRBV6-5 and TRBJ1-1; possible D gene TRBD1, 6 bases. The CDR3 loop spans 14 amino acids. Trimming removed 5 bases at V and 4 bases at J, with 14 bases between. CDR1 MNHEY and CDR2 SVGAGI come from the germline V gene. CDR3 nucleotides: TGTGCCAGCAGTCGGGGGAAGGGGGGCACTGAAGCTTTCTTT. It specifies CASSRGKGGTEAFF.

The CDR3 sequence is CASSYSPTYTGELFF. DNA for the CDR3: TGTGCCAGCAGTTACTCCCCCACTTACACCGGGGAGCTGTTTTTT. The chain uses TRBV6-5 and TRBJ2-2; D is uncertain. V shed 0 bases and J shed 3 bases, with 8 bases lying between them. Germline V gene data show CDR1 as MNHEY and CDR2 as SVGAGI. CDR3 length equals 15 residues.

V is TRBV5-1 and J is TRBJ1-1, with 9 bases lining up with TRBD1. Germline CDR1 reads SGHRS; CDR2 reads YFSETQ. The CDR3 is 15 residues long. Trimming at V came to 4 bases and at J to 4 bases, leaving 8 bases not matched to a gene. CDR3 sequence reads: CASSVGTGSGTEAFF. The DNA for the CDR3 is TGCGCCAGCAGCGTGGGGACAGGGAGCGGCACTGAAGCTTTCTTT.

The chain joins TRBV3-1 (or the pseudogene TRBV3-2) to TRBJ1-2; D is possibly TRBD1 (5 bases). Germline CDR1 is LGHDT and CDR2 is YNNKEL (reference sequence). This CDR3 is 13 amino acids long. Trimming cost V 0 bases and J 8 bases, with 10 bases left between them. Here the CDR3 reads CASSQDQGSGYTF. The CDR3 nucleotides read TGTGCCAGCAGCCAAGATCAGGGATCGGGCTACACCTTC.

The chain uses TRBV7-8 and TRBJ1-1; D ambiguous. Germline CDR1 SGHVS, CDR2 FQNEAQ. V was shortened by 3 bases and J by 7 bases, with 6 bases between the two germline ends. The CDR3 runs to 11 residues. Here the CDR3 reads CASSFGIEAFF. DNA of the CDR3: TGTGCCAGCAGCTTCGGTATTGAAGCTTTCTTT.

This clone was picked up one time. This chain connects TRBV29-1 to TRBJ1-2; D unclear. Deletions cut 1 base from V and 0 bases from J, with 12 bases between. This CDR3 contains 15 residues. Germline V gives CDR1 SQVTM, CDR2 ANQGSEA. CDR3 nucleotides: TGCAGCGTTGAAGGGGGAGTATCAACTAACTATGGCTACACCTTC. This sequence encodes CSVEGGVSTNYGYTF.

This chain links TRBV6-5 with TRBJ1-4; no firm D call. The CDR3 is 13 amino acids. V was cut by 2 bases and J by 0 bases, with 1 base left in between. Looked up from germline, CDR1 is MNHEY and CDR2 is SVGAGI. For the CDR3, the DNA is TGTGCCAGCAGTTACACAACTAATGAAAAACTGTTTTTT. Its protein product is CASSYTTNEKLFF.

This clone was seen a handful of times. The CDR3 region is CASGLKGSNQPQHF. CDR3 sequence (DNA): TGTGCTAGTGGTCTTAAGGGAAGTAATCAGCCCCAGCATTTT. The chain uses TRBV12-5 and TRBJ1-5; no clear D gene. Per the germline V gene, CDR1 is LGHNT and CDR2 is FRNRAP. The CDR3 loop spans 14 amino acids. Trimming cost V 5 bases and J 4 bases, with 12 bases left between them.

DNA for the CDR3: TGCGCCAGCAGCCAAGGGGACAATATCGGTGGCTACACCTTC. Translated, it gives CASSQGDNIGGYTF. The genes are TRBV4-3 and TRBJ1-2; possibly TRBD1 for D (6 bases). This CDR3 is built from 14 residues. V gave up 1 base and J gave up 7 bases, with 13 bases separating them. Germline CDR1 LGHNA, CDR2 YSLEER.

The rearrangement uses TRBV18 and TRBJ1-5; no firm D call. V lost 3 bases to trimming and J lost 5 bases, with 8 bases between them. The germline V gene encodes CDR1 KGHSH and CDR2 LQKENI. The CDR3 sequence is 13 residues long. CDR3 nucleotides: TGTGCCAGCTCACCTAGAAAAGATCAGCCCCAGCATTTT. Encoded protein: CASSPRKDQPQHF.

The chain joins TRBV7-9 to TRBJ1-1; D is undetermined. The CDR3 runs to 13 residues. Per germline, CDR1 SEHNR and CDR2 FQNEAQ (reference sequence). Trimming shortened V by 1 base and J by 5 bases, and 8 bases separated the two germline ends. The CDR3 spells CASSLGRVTEAFF. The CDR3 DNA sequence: TGTGCCAGCAGCTTAGGAAGGGTTACTGAAGCTTTCTTT.

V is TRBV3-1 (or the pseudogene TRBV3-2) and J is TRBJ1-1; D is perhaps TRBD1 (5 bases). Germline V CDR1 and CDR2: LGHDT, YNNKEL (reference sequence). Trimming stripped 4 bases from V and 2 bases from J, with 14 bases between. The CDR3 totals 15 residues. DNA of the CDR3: TGTGCCAGCAGCCTGGAATGGAGGGACAACACTGAAGCTTTCTTT. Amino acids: CASSLEWRDNTEAFF.

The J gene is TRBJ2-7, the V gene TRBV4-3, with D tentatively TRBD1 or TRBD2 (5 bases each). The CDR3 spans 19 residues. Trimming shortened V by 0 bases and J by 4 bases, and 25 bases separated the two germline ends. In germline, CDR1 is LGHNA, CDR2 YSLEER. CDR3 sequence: CASSQERVRGADSGYEQYF. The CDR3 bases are TGCGCCAGCAGCCAAGAGAGGGTGAGGGGCGCAGATTCTGGATACGAGCAGTACTTC.

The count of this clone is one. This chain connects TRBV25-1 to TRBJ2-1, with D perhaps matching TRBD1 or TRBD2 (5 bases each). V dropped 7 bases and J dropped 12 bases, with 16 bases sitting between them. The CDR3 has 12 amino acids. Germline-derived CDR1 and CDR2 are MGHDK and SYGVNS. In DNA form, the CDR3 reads TGTGCCAGCAAAGGAGAGGGGATGAGGCAGTTCTTC. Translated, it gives CASKGEGMRQFF.

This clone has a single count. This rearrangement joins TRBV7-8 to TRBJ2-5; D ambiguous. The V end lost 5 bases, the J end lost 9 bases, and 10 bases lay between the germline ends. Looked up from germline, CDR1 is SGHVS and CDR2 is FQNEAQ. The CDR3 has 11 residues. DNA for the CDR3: TGTGCCAGCAGCCCCCTTTCGGCCCAGTACTTC. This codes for CASSPLSAQYF.

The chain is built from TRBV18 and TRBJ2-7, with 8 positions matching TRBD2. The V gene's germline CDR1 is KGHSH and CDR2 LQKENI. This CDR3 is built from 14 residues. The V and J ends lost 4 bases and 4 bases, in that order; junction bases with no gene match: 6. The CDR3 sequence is CASSQTSGAYEQYF. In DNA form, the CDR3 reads TGTGCCAGCTCACAAACTAGCGGTGCTTACGAGCAGTACTTC.

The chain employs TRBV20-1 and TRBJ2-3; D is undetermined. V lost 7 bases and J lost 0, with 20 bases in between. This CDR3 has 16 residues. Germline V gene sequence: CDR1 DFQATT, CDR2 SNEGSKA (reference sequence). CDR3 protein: CSVSSIRTRSTDTQYF. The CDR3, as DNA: TGCAGTGTTAGTAGCATCCGGACCAGGAGCACAGATACGCAGTATTTT.

CDR3 sequence: CASSLYSGTGETEAFF. In DNA, the CDR3 is TGTGCCAGCAGCTTATATAGTGGGACAGGGGAAACTGAAGCTTTCTTT. This sequence joins TRBV7-2 and TRBJ1-1; 10 bases are a match to TRBD1. The V gene end was trimmed by 2 bases and the J gene end by 5 bases; junction bases not matched to a gene: 8. Germline V lookup: CDR1 SGHTA, CDR2 FQGNSA. The length of the CDR3 is 16 residues. The full variable domain, rest sourced from reference TRBV7-2 and TRBJ1-1, is GAGVSQSPSNKVTEKGKDVELRCDPISGHTALYWYRQSLGQGLEFLIYFQGNSAPDKSGLPSDRFSAERTGGSVSTLTIQRTQQEDSAVYLCASSLYSGTGETEAFFGQGTRLTVV.

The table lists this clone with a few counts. In DNA, the CDR3 is TGTGCCAGCAGCCCGGGACAGGGGAGGGGTCAGCCCCAGCATTTT. As protein: CASSPGQGRGQPQHF. The chain recombines TRBV3-1 (or the pseudogene TRBV3-2) with TRBJ1-5, with TRBD1 matching over 10 bases. CDR1 LGHDT and CDR2 YNNKEL come from the germline V gene (reference sequence). Trimming cost V 4 bases and J 6 bases; bases outside gene matches: 6. The length of the CDR3 is 15 residues.

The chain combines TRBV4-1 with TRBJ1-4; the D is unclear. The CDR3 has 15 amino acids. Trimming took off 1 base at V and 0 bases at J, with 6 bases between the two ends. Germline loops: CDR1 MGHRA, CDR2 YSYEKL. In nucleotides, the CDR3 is TGCGCCAGCAGCCAAGTTGAGTCAACTAATGAAAAACTGTTTTTT. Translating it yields CASSQVESTNEKLFF.

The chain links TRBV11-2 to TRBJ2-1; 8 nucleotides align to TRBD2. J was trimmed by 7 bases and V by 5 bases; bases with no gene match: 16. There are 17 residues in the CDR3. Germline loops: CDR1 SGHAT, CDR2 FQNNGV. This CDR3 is CASSGWTSRGNDNEQFF. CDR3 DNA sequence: TGTGCCAGCAGCGGGTGGACTAGCCGAGGAAATGATAATGAGCAGTTCTTC. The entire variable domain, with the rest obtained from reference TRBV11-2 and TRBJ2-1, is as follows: EAGVAQSPRYKIIEKRQSVAFWCNPISGHATLYWYQQILGQGPKLLIQFQNNGVVDDSQLPKDRFSAERLKGVDSTLKIQPAKLEDSAVYLCASSGWTSRGNDNEQFFGPGTRLTVL.

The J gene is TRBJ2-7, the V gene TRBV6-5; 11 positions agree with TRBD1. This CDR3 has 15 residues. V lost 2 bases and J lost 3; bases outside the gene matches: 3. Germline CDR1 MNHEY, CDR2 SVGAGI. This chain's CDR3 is CASSYLGTGGYEQYF. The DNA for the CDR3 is TGTGCCAGCAGTTACCTTGGGACAGGGGGCTACGAGCAGTACTTC.

The CDR3 spells CASSDYQGRTNDGYTF. The CDR3 DNA is TGTGCCAGCAGTGACTACCAGGGACGTACAAACGATGGCTACACCTTC. The V gene is TRBV6-1, the J gene TRBJ1-2, with D possibly being TRBD1 (5 bases). The germline gives CDR1 MNHNS, CDR2 SASEGT. Trimming shortened V by 3 bases and J by 6 bases, and 20 bases separated the two germline ends. This CDR3 is 16 amino acids long.

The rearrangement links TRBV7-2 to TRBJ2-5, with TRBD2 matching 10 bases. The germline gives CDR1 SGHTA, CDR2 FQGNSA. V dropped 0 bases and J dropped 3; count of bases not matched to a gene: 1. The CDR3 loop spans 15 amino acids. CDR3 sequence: CASSLASGGKETQYF. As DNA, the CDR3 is TGTGCCAGCAGCTTAGCTAGCGGGGGGAAAGAGACCCAGTACTTC.

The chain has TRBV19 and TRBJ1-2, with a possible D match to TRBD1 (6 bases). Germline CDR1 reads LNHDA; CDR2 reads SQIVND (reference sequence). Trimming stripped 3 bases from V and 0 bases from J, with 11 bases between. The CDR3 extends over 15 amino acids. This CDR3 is CASSMRGTANYGYTF. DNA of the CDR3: TGTGCCAGTAGTATGAGGGGGACTGCTAACTATGGCTACACCTTC.

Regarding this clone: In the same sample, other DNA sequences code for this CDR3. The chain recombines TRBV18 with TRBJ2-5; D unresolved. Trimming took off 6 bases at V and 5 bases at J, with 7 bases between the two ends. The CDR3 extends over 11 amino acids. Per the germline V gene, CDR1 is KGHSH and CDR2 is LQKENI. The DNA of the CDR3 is TGTGCCAGCTCCCTAAGGGAGACCCAGTACTTC. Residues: CASSLRETQYF.

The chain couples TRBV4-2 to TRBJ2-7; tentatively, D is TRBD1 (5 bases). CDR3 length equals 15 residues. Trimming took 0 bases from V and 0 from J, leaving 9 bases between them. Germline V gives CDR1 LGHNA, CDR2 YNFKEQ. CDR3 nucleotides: TGTGCCAGCAGCCAAGAACTGGGGCGCTCCTACGAGCAGTACTTC. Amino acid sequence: CASSQELGRSYEQYF.